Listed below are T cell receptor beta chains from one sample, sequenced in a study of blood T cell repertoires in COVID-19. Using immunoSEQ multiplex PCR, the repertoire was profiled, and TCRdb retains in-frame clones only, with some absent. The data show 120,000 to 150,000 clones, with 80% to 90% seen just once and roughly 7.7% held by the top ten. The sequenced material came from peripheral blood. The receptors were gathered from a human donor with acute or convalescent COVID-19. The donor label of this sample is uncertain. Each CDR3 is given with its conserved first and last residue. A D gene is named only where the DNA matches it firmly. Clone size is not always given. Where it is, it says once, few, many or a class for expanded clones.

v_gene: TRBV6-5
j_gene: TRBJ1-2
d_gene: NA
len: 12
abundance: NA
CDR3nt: TGTGCCAGCAGTTATTCCCAGGGTGGCTACACCTTC
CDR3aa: CASSYSQGGYTF

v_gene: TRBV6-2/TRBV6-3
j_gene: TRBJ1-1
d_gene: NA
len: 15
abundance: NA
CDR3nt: TGTGCCAGCAGTTACTTGGGCTCCGGGAACACTGAAGCTTTCTTT
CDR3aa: CASSYLGSGNTEAFF

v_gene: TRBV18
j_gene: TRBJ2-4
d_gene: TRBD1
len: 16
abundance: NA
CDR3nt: TGTGCCAGCTCACCAGTAGGGACAGGAGCCAAAAACATTCAGTACTTC
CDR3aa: CASSPVGTGAKNIQYF

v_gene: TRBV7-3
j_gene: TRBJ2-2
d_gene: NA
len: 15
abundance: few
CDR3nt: TGTGCCAGCAGCTTATTGGCAGGGCCCACCGGGGAGCTGTTTTTT
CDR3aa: CASSLLAGPTGELFF

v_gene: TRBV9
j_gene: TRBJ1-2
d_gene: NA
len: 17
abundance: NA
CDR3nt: TGTGCCAGCAGCGTAGTGGACAGCCCGAGCTCCTCCTATGGCTACACCTTC
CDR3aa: CASSVVDSPSSSYGYTF

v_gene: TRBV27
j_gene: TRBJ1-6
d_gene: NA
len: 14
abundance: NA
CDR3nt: TGTGCCAGCAGTTTATCGCCAGGCAGTTCACCCCTCCACTTT
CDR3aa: CASSLSPGSSPLHF

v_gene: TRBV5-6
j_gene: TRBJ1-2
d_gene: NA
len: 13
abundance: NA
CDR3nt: TGTGCCAGCAGCTTGGGTGGAGCCTATGGCTACACCTTC
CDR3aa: CASSLGGAYGYTF

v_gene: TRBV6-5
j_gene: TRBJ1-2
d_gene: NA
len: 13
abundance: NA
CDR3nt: TGTGCCAGCAGCCTTTCGGGGGGGGGTGGCTACACCTTC
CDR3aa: CASSLSGGGGYTF

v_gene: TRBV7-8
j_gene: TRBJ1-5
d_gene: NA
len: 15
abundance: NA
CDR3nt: TGTGCCAGCAGCTTAGTATCGGAGATCAATCAGCCCCAGCATTTT
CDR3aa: CASSLVSEINQPQHF

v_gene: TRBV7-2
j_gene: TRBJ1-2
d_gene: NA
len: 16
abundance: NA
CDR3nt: TGTGCCAGCAGCTCCGCGGATGGGGGACTTACGGCTGGCTACACCTTC
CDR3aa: CASSSADGGLTAGYTF

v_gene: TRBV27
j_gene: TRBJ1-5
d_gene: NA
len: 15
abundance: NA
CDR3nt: TGTGCCAGCAAACTACAGGGATTCCCCCATCAGCCCCAGCATTTT
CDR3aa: CASKLQGFPHQPQHF

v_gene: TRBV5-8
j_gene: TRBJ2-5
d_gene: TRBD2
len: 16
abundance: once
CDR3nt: TGTGCCAGCAGCCCGGGACTAGCGGGGGACCGGGAGACCCAGTACTTC
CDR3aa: CASSPGLAGDRETQYF

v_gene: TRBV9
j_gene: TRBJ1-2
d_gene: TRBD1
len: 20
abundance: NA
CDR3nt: TGTGCCAGCAGCGTAGTTCCGAGGGACAGGGAGTCCTATTCCGGGTATGGCTACACCTTC
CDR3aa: CASSVVPRDRESYSGYGYTF

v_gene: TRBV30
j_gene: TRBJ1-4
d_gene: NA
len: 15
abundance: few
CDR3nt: TGTGCCTGGAAACCCCCCAGGGGAACTAATGAAAAACTGTTTTTT
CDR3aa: CAWKPPRGTNEKLFF

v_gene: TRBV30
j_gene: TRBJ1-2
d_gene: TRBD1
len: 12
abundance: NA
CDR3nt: TGTGCCTGGCGTTATCGGACAGGGACGGGCACCTTC
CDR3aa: CAWRYRTGTGTF

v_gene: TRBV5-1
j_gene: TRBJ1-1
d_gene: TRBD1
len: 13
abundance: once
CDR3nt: TGCGCCAGCAGCTTCTCCGGGACAGCTGAAGCTTTCTTT
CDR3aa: CASSFSGTAEAFF

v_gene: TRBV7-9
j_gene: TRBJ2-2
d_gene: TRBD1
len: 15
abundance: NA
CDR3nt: TGTGCCAGCAGCTTCAGGGGGCGCGCCACCGGGGAGCTGTTTTTT
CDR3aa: CASSFRGRATGELFF

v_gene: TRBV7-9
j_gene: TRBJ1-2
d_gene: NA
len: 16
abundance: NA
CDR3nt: TGTGCCAGCAGCTTAGCCGGGCAGGGTTCTAACTATGGCTACACCTTC
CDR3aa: CASSLAGQGSNYGYTF

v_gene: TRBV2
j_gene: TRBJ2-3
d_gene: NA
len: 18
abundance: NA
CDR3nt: TGTGCCAGCAGCCAAGGCCTTCTTCAGGGGTGGCTGTCAGATACGCAGTATTTT
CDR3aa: CASSQGLLQGWLSDTQYF

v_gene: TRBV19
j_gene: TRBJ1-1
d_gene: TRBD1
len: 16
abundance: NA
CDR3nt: TGTGCCAGTAGTGGTGGTCAGGGGGTCATAAACACTGAAGCTTTCTTT
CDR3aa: CASSGGQGVINTEAFF

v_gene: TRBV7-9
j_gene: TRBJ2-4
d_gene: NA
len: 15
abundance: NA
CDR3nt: TGTGCCAGCAGCCCGCTTGGGCACACGGGGAACATTCAGTACTTC
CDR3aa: CASSPLGHTGNIQYF

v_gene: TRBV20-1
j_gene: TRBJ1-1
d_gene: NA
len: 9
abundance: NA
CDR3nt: TGCAGTGCTGGGGAGAGGGATTTCTTT
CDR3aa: CSAGERDFF

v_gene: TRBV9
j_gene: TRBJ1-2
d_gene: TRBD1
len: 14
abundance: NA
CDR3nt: TGTGCCAGCAGTTCCGGACAGGGCGCAAGTGGCTACACCTTC
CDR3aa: CASSSGQGASGYTF

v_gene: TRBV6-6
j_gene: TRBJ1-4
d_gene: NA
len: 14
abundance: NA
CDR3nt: TGTGCCAGCACCCCCGGGACATTGTATGAAAAACTGTTTTTT
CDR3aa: CASTPGTLYEKLFF

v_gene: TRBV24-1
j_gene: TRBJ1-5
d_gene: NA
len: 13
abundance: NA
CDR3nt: TGTGCCACCAGTACTCAGGGCAATCAGCCCCAGCATTTT
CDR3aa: CATSTQGNQPQHF

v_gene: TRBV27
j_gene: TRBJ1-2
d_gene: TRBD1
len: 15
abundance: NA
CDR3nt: TGTGCCAGCAGGGGGTGGGGGACAGGGGAGGGCGGCTACACCTTC
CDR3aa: CASRGWGTGEGGYTF

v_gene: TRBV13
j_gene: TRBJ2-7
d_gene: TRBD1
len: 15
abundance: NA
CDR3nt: TGTGCCAGCAGCTATTCCGGGACAGGGGCCTACGAGCAGTACTTC
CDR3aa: CASSYSGTGAYEQYF

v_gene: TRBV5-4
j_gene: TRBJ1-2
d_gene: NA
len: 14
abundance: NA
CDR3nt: TGTGCCAGCAGCTTAACTCGCAGGGACAATGGCTACACCTTC
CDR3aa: CASSLTRRDNGYTF

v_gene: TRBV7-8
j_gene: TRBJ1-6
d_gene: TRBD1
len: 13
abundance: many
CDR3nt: TGTGCCAGTACTGGACAGGGGGATTCACCCCTCCACTTT
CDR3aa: CASTGQGDSPLHF

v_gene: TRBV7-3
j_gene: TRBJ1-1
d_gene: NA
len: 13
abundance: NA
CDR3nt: TGTGCCAGCAGCTTGGAGAGCTACACTGAAGCTTTCTTT
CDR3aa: CASSLESYTEAFF

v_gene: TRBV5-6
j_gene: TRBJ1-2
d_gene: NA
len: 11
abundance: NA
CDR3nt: TGTGCCAGCAGCTTCGGGGGGCGCTACACCTTC
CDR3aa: CASSFGGRYTF

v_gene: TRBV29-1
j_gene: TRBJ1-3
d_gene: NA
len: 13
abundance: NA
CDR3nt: TGCAGCGTTGTGGAGGGCTCTGGAAACACCATATATTTT
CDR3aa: CSVVEGSGNTIYF

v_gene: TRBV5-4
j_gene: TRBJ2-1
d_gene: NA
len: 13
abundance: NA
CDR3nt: TGTGCCAGCAGCCAGACACTTTACAATGAGCAGTTCTTC
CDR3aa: CASSQTLYNEQFF

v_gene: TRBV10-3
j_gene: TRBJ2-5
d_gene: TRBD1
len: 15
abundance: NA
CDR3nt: TGTGCCATCAGTGATTACAGGGGGTCAGGGGAGACCCAGTACTTC
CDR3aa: CAISDYRGSGETQYF

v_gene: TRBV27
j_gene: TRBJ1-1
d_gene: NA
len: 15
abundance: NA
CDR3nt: TGTGCCAGCAGCCTGGGAGACACGTCATTCACTGAAGCTTTCTTT
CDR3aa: CASSLGDTSFTEAFF

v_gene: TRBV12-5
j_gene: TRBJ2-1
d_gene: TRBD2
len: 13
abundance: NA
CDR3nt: TGTGCTAGTGTTCCTAGCGGGGGGGATGAGCAGTTCTTC
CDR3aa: CASVPSGGDEQFF

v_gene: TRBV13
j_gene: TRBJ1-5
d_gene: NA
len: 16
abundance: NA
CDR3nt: TGTGCCAGCAGCTCCCGGACAGCCCATAGCAATCAGCCCCAGCATTTT
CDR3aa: CASSSRTAHSNQPQHF

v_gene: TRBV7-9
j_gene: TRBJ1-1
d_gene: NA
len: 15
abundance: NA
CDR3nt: TGTGCCAGCAGCCCTGATGGCAGGGGGAACACTGAAGCTTTCTTT
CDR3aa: CASSPDGRGNTEAFF

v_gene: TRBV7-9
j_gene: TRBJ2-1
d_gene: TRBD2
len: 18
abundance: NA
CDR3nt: TGTGCCAGCAGCCCCGGACTAGCGGGGGACCGTTTTGAAAATGAGCAGTTCTTC
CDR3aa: CASSPGLAGDRFENEQFF

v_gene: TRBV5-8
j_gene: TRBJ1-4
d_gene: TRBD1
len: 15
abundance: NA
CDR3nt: TGTGCCAGCAGCCCGGGACAGCGGACTAATGAAAAACTGTTTTTT
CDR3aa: CASSPGQRTNEKLFF

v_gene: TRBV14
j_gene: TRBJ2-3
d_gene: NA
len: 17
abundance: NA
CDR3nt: TGTGCCAGCAGCCACCTCAGAGGGGCAGGGGGCACAGATACGCAGTATTTT
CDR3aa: CASSHLRGAGGTDTQYF

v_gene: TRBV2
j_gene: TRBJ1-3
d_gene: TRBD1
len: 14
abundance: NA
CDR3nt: TGTGCCAGCAGGATACAGGGGTCTGGAAACACCATATATTTT
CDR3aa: CASRIQGSGNTIYF

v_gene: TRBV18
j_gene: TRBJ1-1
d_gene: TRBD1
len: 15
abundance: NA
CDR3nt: TGTGCCAGCTCCCCTAAGACAGGGACGAACACTGAAGCTTTCTTT
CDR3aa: CASSPKTGTNTEAFF

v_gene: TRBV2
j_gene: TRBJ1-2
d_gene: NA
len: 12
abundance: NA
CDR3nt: TGTGCCAGCCACGCGTGGGGGCAGGGCTACACCTTC
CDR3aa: CASHAWGQGYTF

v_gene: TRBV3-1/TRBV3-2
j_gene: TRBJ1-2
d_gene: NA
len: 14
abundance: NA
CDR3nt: TGTGCCAGCAGCCGAGGGAGTCTTAACTATGGCTACACCTTC
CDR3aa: CASSRGSLNYGYTF

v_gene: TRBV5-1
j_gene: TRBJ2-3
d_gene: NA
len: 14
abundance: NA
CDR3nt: TGCGCCAGCAGCCTCCGGCCAGGCGGGGATACGCAGTATTTT
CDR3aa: CASSLRPGGDTQYF

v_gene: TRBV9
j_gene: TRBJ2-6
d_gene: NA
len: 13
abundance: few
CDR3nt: TGTGCCAGCAGCCCATCGGGACAAGGGCTCCTGACTTTC
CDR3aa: CASSPSGQGLLTF